The following is a T cell receptor (beta chain) sequence with its context. This entry belongs to a study of blood T cell repertoires in COVID-19. Study details: PBMCs, B-cell-depleted T cells, or T cells were the source of the cDNA or gDNA that made up the material.

Donors were grouped by their self-reported clinical history. Clones were sequenced by immunoSEQ multiplex PCR, and TCRdb holds only the in-frame ones, with some missing. Among under 300,000 clones, around 89% were seen once, and the ten largest hold under 2.5%. The CDR3 consists of 11 residues. V lost 5 bases and J 3 bases, leaving 4 bases between the germline ends. Germline CDR1 reads LNHDA; CDR2 reads SQIVND (reference sequence). Sequencing was carried out using PBMCs or T cells enriched from blood (not recorded which). The genes are TRBV19 and TRBJ1-2; unclear D gene. The clonotype originates from a woman aged 40 to 50 with acute COVID-19. The CDR3, as DNA: TGTGCCAGTAGTGGAGACTATGGCTACACCTTC. Encoded protein: CASSGDYGYTF.